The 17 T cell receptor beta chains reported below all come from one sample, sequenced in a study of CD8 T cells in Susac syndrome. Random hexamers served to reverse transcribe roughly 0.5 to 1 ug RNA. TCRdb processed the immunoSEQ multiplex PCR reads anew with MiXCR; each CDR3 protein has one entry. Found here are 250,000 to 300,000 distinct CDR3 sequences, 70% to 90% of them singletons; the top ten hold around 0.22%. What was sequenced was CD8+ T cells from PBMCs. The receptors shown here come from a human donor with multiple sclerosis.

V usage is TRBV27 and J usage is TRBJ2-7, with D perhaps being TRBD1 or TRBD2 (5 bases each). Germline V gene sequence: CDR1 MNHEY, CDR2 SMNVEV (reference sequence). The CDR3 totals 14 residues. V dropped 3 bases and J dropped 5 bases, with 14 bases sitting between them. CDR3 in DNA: TGTGCCAGCAGTTTCCCGGGACGGATAAACGAGCAGTACTTC. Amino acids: CASSFPGRINEQYF.

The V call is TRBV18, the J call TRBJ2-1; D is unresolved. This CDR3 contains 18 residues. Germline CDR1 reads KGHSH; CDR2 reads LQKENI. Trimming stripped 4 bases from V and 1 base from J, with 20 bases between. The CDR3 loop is CASSQGRNPSWSYNEQFF. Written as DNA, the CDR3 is TGTGCCAGCTCACAGGGCCGAAACCCATCTTGGTCCTACAATGAGCAGTTCTTC.

CDR3 DNA: TGTGCCACCAGTGGTGCGTCGGACATTCAGTACTTC. Translated, it gives CATSGASDIQYF. The chain is built from TRBV24-1 and TRBJ2-4; no clear D gene. The germline V and J ends were trimmed by 5 bases and 8 bases, with 9 bases remaining between them. The CDR3 runs 12 residues. The germline V gene encodes CDR1 KGHDR and CDR2 SFDVKD.

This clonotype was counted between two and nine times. This CDR3 reads CASSYSGTRGQNPYEQYF. CDR3 nucleotide sequence: TGTGCCAGCAGTTACTCGGGTACGCGGGGGCAAAACCCCTACGAGCAGTACTTC. The V gene is TRBV6-5, the J gene TRBJ2-7; possible D gene TRBD2, 7 bases. Germline V CDR1 and CDR2: MNHEY, SVGAGI. The CDR3 contains 18 residues. Trimming cost V 0 bases and J 2 bases, with 20 bases left between them.

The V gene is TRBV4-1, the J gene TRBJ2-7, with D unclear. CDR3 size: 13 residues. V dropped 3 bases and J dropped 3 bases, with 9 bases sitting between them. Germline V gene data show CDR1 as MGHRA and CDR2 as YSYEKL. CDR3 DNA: TGCGCCAGCAGCCACCTCATGAACTACGAGCAGTACTTC. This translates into CASSHLMNYEQYF.

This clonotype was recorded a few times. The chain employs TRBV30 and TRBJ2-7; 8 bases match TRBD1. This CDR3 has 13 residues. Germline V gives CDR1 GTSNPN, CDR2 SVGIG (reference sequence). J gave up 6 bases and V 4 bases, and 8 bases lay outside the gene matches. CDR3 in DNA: TGTGCCTGGAATCCCTTGCAGGGGGCCGAGCAGTACTTC. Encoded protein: CAWNPLQGAEQYF. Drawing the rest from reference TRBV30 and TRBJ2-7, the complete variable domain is SQTIHQWPATLVQPVGSPLSLECTVEGTSNPNLYWYRQAAGRGLQLLFYSVGIGQISSEVPQNLSASRPQDRQFILSSKKLLLSDSGFYLCAWNPLQGAEQYFGPGTRLTVT.

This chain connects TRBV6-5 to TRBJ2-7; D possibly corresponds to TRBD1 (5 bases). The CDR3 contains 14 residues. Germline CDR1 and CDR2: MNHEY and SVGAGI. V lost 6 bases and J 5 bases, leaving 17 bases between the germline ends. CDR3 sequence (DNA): TGTGCCAGCAGACCGGACACCGACTTCGACGAGCAGTACTTC. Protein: CASRPDTDFDEQYF.

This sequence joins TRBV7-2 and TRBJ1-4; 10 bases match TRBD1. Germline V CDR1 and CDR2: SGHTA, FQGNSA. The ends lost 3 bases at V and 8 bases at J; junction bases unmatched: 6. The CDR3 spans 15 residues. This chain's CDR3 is CASSLGTGAGEKLFF. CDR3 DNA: TGTGCCAGCAGCTTGGGGACAGGGGCTGGCGAAAAACTGTTTTTT.

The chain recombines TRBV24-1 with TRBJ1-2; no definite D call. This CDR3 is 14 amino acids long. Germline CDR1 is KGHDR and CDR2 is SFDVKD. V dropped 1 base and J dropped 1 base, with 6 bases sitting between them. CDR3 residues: CATSDFSSNYGYTF. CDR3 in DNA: TGTGCCACCAGTGATTTTTCGAGTAACTATGGCTACACCTTC.

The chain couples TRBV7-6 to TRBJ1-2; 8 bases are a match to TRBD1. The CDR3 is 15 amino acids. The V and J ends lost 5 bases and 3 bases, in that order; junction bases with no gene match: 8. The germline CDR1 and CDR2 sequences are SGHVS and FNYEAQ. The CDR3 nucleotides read TGTGCCAGCAGCCTTGGACAGGGTGAATACTATGGCTACACCTTC. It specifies CASSLGQGEYYGYTF.

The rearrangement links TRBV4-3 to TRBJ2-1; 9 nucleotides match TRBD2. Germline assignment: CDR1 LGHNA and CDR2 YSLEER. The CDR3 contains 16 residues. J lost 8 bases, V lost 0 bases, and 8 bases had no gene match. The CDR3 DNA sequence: TGCGCCAGCAGCCAAGAAGTACAGCGGGAGGTCTATGAGCAGTTCTTC. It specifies CASSQEVQREVYEQFF.

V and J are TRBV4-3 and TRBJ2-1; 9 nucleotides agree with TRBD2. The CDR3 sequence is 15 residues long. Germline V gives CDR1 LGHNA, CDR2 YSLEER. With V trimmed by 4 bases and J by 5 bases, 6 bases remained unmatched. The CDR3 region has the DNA TGCGCCAGCAGCCCAGCGGGAGGACCCCACAATGAGCAGTTCTTC. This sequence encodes CASSPAGGPHNEQFF.

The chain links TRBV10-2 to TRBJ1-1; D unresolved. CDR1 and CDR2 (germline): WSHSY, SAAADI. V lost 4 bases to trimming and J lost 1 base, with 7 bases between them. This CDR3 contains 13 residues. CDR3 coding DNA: TGCGCCAGCAGTGTGGGCACGAACACTGAAGCTTTCTTT. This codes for CASSVGTNTEAFF.

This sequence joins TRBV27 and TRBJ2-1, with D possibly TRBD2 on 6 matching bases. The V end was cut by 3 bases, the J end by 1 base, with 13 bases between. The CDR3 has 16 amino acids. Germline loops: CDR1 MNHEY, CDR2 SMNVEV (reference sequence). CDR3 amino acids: CASSLVAETSYNEQFF. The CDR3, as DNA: TGTGCCAGCAGTTTGGTAGCGGAGACTTCCTACAATGAGCAGTTCTTC.

CDR3 residues: CASRHDRGRNTGELFF. As DNA, the CDR3 is TGTGCCAGCAGACACGACAGGGGGCGAAACACCGGGGAGCTGTTTTTT. The V and J genes are TRBV28 and TRBJ2-2, with TRBD1 matching 10 bases. The trim removed 6 bases at V and 2 bases at J, leaving 6 bases unmatched. CDR1 is MDHEN and CDR2 is SYDVKM in the germline V gene. CDR3 length: 16 amino acids.

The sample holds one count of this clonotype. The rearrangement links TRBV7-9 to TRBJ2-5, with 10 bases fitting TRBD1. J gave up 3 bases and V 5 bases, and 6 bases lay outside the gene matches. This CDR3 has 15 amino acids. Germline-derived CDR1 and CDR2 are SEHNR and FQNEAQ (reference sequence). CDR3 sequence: CASSNPGTGEETQYF. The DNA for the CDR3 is TGTGCCAGCAGCAACCCCGGGACAGGGGAAGAGACCCAGTACTTC.

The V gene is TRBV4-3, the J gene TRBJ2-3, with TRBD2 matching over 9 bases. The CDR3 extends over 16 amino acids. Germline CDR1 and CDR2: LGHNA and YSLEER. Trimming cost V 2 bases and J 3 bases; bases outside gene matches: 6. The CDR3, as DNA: TGCGCCAGCAGCCAATTAGCGGGAGAGGGGACAGATACGCAGTATTTT. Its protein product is CASSQLAGEGTDTQYF.